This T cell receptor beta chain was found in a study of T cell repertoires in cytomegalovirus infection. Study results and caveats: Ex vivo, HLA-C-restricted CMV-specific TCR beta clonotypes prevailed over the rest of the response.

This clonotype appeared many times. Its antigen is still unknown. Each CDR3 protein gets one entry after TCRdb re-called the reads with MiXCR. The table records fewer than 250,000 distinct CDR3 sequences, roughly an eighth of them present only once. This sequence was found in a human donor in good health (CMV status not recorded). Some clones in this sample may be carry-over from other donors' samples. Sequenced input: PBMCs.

CDR3 residues: CASSLTGTGLYEQYF. DNA of the CDR3: TGTGCCAGCAGCTTAACCGGGACAGGATTGTACGAGCAGTACTTC. The V and J genes are TRBV7-6 and TRBJ2-7, with TRBD1 identical over 8 bases. The CDR3 has 15 residues. V dropped 2 bases and J dropped 4; count of bases not matched to a gene: 7. Germline CDR1 reads SGHVS; CDR2 reads FNYEAQ.